This T cell receptor beta chain was sequenced in a study of OX40 agonist ivuxolimab in advanced cancers. Study as a whole: Partial responses were achieved by three patients: one hepatocellular carcinoma, two cutaneous melanoma. Findings and limits, study-wide: At 0.1 to 3.0 mg/kg, clonal expansion of CD4+ and CD8+ blood T cells had occurred by week 6. Partly responding patients at 0.1-3.0 mg/kg showed some of the smallest clonal expansion. Expanded clones belonging to CD8+ T cells outnumbered, on average, those of CD4+.

Concerning this clone itself: Its antigen is not identified.

Using immunoSEQ multiplex PCR, the repertoire was profiled, and TCRdb retains in-frame clones only, with some absent. The sample carries 57,000 or so clones, about 86% recorded once. V was pared by 6 bases and J by 4 bases, with 9 bases of the junction left unmatched. The CDR3 totals 15 residues. Germline CDR1 and CDR2: MDHEN and SYDVKM. The gene calls are TRBV28 and TRBJ1-2; the match to TRBD1 covers 9 bases. This clonotype was obtained from an adult with an advanced solid tumor such as melanoma, head and neck, liver or kidney cancer. Sample: CD4+ or CD8+ T cells sorted from blood, taken in a trial of the OX40 agonist ivuxolimab. CDR3 nucleotide sequence: TGTGCCAGCAGCTCCCCTGGGACAGGGCCCTATGGCTACACCTTC. As protein: CASSSPGTGPYGYTF.